The present T cell receptor (beta chain) was sequenced within a study of regulatory T cells in long-lasting Graves disease. Study results and limitations: TCR diversity was lower in persistent Graves' patients than in newly diagnosed ones. Accuracy could have been hurt by small sample size.

Of note for this clonotype: The antigen is not known.

J was trimmed by 2 bases and V by 7 bases; bases with no gene match: 5. Germline V CDR1 and CDR2: MNHNS, SASEGT. CDR3 size: 14 residues. Stated time point: newly diagnosed GD, antithyroid drugs for less than 3 months. The TCR library used RNA extracted from PBMCs. A roughly 8.1-milliliter sample of peripheral blood was drawn into EDTA tubes. Researchers made TCR beta libraries by using iRepertoire HTBI primers and running Arm-PCR on CDR3 regions. TCRdb re-called the multiplex PCR reads with MiXCR, one entry per CDR3 protein. The sample has about 420,000 distinct CDR3 sequences, about 17% seen once. These same data were also listed under a study on T cells in Graves' hyperthyroidism and ophthalmopathy. That report adds: HTBI primers were employed in a first-round RT-PCR of the TCR CDR3.

The chain employs TRBV6-1 and TRBJ2-7; 10 bases map to TRBD2. Sequenced here: peripheral blood mononuclear cells (PBMCs), sampled at new diagnosis, from a patient treated with antithyroid drugs. This sequence was found in a woman between 18 and 30 years old with Graves disease. The CDR3 DNA sequence: TGTGCCAGCACCTGGACTAGCGGTCCCTACGAGCAGTACTTC. Encoded protein: CASTWTSGPYEQYF.